This T cell receptor (beta chain) was captured by sequencing in a study of blood T cell repertoires in COVID-19. The germline CDR1 and CDR2 sequences are SEHNR and FQNEAQ (reference sequence). Trimming pared 2 bases from V and 1 base from J, leaving 14 bases between. The CDR3 length is 16 residues. Per the authors' pipeline: By means of reference gene primer amplification, nucleated cell counts were estimated. TCRdb's copy holds only in-frame clones and misses some; the assay was immunoSEQ multiplex PCR. V and J calls and clone size come straight from that table; D and trimming were deduced from the DNA. The sample lists over 200,000 clones; about nine tenths were seen once.

The sample consisted of peripheral blood. This chain joins TRBV7-9 and TRBJ2-5; TRBD2 is a possible D gene (6 bases). The receptor's source is a woman between 35 and 50 years old with acute or convalescent COVID-19. The CDR3 coding sequence is TGTGCCAGCAGCTTACGGGCGGGGAGCGGCCAAGAGACCCAGTACTTC. Its protein is CASSLRAGSGQETQYF.